The 5 T cell receptor beta chains in this list originate from one sample, sequenced in a study of siplizumab effects on memory and regulatory T cells. The data were produced by immunoSEQ multiplex PCR, yet TCRdb's version contains in-frame clones alone and is incomplete. The sample comprises 75,000 to 100,000 clones, about 94% of which are singletons, and about 1.5% rests with the top ten. The source material was non-Treg CD4+ T cells sorted from blood. The receptors here all came from a human donor in good health.

The chain couples TRBV5-1 to TRBJ2-3; D is perhaps TRBD1 (5 bases). From germline, CDR1 is SGHRS and CDR2 YFSETQ. The CDR3 extends over 13 amino acids. V dropped 4 bases and J dropped 6 bases, with 12 bases sitting between them. CDR3 sequence: CASSVQGRDTQYF. The CDR3 nucleotides are TGCGCCAGCAGCGTCCAGGGCAGGGATACGCAGTATTTT.

About this clone itself: Germline and junction disagree at one end, which may indicate a read error. The chain combines TRBV7-8 with TRBJ2-7; the D gene is possibly TRBD2 (5 bases). Germline V gives CDR1 SGHVS, CDR2 FQNEAQ. This CDR3 has 13 amino acids. In DNA form, the CDR3 reads TGTGCCAGCGGCTTGAGCGGACCCTACGAGCAGTACTTC. Protein sequence: CASGLSGPYEQYF.

A note on this clone: The sample carries other DNA sequences with the same CDR3. The chain recombines TRBV30 with TRBJ1-5, with a weak D call TRBD1 (5 bases). V was shortened by 1 base and J by 3 bases, with 7 bases between the two germline ends. There are 13 residues in the CDR3. Germline assignment: CDR1 GTSNPN and CDR2 SVGIG (reference sequence). CDR3: CAWSGGANQPQHF. The CDR3 nucleotides are TGTGCCTGGAGTGGCGGGGCCAATCAGCCCCAGCATTTT. Supplemented by reference TRBV30 and TRBJ1-5, the full variable domain reads SQTIHQWPATLVQPVGSPLSLECTVEGTSNPNLYWYRQAAGRGLQLLFYSVGIGQISSEVPQNLSASRPQDRQFILSSKKLLLSDSGFYLCAWSGGANQPQHFGDGTRLSIL.

This clone was recorded once. CDR3 amino acids: CASSAGTAGGEQYF. DNA of the CDR3: TGTGCCAGTAGTGCCGGGACGGCCGGGGGCGAGCAGTACTTC. The genes are TRBV19 and TRBJ2-7; a possible D gene is TRBD2 (6 bases). The CDR3 runs to 14 residues. Trimming removed 5 bases from V and 6 bases from J, with 17 bases in between. Germline values: CDR1 LNHDA, CDR2 SQIVND (reference sequence).

The V and J genes are TRBV11-3 and TRBJ1-1; the D is unclear. Germline CDR1 reads SGHNT; CDR2 reads YENEEA. This CDR3 has 13 residues. V lost 0 bases and J lost 4, with 6 bases in between. The CDR3 sequence: CASSLEGITEAFF. CDR3 coding DNA: TGTGCCAGCAGCTTAGAAGGGATCACTGAAGCTTTCTTT.